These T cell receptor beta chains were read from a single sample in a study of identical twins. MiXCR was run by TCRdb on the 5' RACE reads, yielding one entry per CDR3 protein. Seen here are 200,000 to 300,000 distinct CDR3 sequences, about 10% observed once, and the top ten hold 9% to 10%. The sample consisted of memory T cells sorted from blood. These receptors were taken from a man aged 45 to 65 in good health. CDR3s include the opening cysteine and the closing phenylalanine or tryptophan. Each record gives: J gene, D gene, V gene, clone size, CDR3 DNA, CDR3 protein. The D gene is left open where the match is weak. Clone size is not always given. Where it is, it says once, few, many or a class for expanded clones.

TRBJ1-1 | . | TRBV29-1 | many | TGCAGCGTTGATTCCGGGGGGAGCACTGAAGCTTTCTTT | CSVDSGGSTEAFF
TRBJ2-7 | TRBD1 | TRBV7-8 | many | TGTGCCAGCAGCTTAGCGGGACAGGGCTACGAGCAGTACTTC | CASSLAGQGYEQYF
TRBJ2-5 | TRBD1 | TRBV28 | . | TGTGCCAGCAGTTTCGAGACAGGGCACAAGACCCAGTACTTC | CASSFETGHKTQYF
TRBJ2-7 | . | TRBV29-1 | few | TGCAGCGTTGAAGTAGGGGATAGGTATTACGAGCAGTACTTC | CSVEVGDRYYEQYF
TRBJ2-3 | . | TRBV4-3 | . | TGCGCCAGCAGCGGGGTCGGGGGGCCCACAGATACGCAGTATTTT | CASSGVGGPTDTQYF
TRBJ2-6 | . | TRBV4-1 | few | TGCGCCAGCAGCCAAGGGTGGGGGGGCTTTGGGGCCAACGTCCTGACTTTC | CASSQGWGGFGANVLTF
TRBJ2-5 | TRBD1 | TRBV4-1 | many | TGCGCCAGCAGCCAAGGGGACAGATTCCAAGAGACCCAGTACTTC | CASSQGDRFQETQYF
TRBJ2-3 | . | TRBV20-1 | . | TGCAGTGCTAGTTCCCCCTCCACTAGCACAGATACGCAGTATTTT | CSASSPSTSTDTQYF
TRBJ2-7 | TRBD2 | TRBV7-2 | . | TGTGCCAGCAGCCCGAGACTAGCGGTTAACTACGAGCAGTACTTC | CASSPRLAVNYEQYF
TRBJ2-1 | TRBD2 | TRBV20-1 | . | TGCAGTGCTAATTCGGCACTAGCGGGGTCGGGTGAGCAGTTCTTC | CSANSALAGSGEQFF